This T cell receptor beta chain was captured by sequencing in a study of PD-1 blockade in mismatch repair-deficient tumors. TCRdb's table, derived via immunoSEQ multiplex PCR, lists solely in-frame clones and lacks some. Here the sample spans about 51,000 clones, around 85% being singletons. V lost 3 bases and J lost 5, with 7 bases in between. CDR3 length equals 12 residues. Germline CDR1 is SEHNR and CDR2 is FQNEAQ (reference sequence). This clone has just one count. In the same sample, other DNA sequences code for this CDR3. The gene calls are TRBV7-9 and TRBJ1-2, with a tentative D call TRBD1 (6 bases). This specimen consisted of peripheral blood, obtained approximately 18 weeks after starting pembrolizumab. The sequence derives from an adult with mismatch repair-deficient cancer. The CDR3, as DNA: TGTGCCAGCAGCTTGAGGGGGTATGGCTACACCTTC. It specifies CASSLRGYGYTF.